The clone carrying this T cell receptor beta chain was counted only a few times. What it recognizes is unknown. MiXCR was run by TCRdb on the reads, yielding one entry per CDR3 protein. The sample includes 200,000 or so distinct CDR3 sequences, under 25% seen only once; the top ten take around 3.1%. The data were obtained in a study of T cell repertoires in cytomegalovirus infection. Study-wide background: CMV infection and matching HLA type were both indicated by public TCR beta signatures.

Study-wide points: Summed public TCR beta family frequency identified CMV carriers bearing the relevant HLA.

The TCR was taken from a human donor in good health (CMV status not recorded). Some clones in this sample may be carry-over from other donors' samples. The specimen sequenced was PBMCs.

Written as DNA, the CDR3 is TGTGCCAGTTGTGGGCGGGGGGAGGGTTGTGAGCAGTTCTTC. Protein sequence: CASCGRGEGCEQFF. The J gene is TRBJ2-1, the V gene TRBV12-3 or TRBV12-4; 8 positions match TRBD2. With 9 bases clipped from V and 9 bases from J, the junction kept 13 bases outside the gene matches. CDR3 length: 14 amino acids.